This TCR beta chain was recovered during a study of T-cell memory formation after mild COVID-19. Whole-study findings and limits: Mainly in CM and EM were contracting CD4+ clones; CD8+ were in EMRA. Cross-reactive memory appears to have joined, as suggested by some responding clones showing up in pre-infection memory.

Points on this clonotype: Its target is not known.

The V and J ends lost 4 bases and 0 bases respectively, with 7 bases between them. The CDR3 sequence is 14 residues long. From germline, CDR1 is LGHNA and CDR2 YSLEER. A single record per CDR3 protein comes from TCRdb applying MiXCR to the 5' RACE reads. The table shows approximately 290,000 distinct CDR3 sequences, with around 15% occurring only once. V is TRBV4-3 and J is TRBJ2-4; no clear D. The sample was PBMCs or a T cell subset sorted from them (not recorded which). This TCR was sampled from a man younger than 30 who had mild COVID-19 (a few samples of this study predate the infection). Cell type and time point are not known. CDR3 sequence (DNA): TGCGCCAGCAGCCTAAGGGTAGCCAAAAACATTCAGTACTTC. It specifies CASSLRVAKNIQYF.